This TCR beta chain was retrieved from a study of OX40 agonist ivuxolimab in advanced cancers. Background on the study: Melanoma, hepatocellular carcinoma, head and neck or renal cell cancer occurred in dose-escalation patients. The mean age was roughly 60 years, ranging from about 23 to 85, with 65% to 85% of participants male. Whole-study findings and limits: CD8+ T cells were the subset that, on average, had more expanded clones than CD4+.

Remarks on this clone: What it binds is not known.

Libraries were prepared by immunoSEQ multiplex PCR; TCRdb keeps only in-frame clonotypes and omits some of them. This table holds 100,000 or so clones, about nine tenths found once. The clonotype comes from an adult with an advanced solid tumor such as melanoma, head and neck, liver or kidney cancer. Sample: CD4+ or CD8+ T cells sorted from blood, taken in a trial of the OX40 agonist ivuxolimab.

The DNA of the CDR3 is TGTGCCAGCAGCTTAGCGGGGACTAGCTCCTACAATGAGCAGTTCTTC. This translates into CASSLAGTSSYNEQFF. The chain links TRBV11-1 to TRBJ2-1; TRBD2 matches 8 bases. The CDR3 contains 16 residues. V shed 0 bases and J 0 bases; nucleotides not matched to a gene: 1. In germline, CDR1 is SGHAT, CDR2 FQDESV (reference sequence).